The source of this T cell receptor (beta chain) is a study of T cell changes during pregnancy in multiple sclerosis. Repertoires were generated with immunoSEQ multiplex PCR, while TCRdb's copy carries only in-frame clones and drops some. The sample records approximately 41,000 clones, approximately 90% being singletons. The sample taken for sequencing was PBMCs (not recorded whether the cells were cultured). The sequence was obtained from a female donor with multiple sclerosis, enrolled in a pregnancy study.

The DNA of the CDR3 is TGTGCCAGCAGCTTAGATCCGGGGGCAGGGTACGAGCAGTACTTC. Translating gives CASSLDPGAGYEQYF. V gene TRBV11-2 combines with J gene TRBJ2-7, with D perhaps given as TRBD1 or TRBD2 (6 bases each). This CDR3 contains 15 residues. The germline gives CDR1 SGHAT, CDR2 FQNNGV. V was pared by 0 bases and J by 4 bases, with 13 bases between.